Given below is one T cell receptor (beta chain) in context. Repertoires were generated with immunoSEQ multiplex PCR, while TCRdb's copy carries only in-frame clones and drops some. The data show 110,000 or so clones, with less than 80% seen just once and 2.5% to 3% held by the top ten. The sample comes from a study of blood T cell repertoires in COVID-19. For the study at large: Whether acute or convalescent, the COVID-19 samples came from the United States, Italy and Spain. PBMCs, B-cell-depleted T cells, or T cells provided the cDNA or gDNA that made up the material.

The receptor's source is a man between 45 and 60 years old with acute or convalescent COVID-19. The sample consisted of peripheral blood.

CDR3 bases: TGTGCCAGCAGCCGGCCGGGGACAGGGGGTGGAAACACCATATATTTT. This codes for CASSRPGTGGGNTIYF. The rearrangement links TRBV7-9 to TRBJ1-3, with 11 bases that match TRBD1. V trimming: 5 bases; J trimming: 3 bases; junction bases outside the gene matches: 6. The CDR3 is 16 amino acids. Germline values: CDR1 SEHNR, CDR2 FQNEAQ (reference sequence). The whole variable domain, remainder taken from reference TRBV7-9 and TRBJ1-3, is DTGVSQNPRHKITKRGQNVTFRCDPISEHNRLYWYRQTLGQGPEFLTYFQNEAQLEKSRLLSDRFSAERPKGSFSTLEIQRTEQGDSAMYLCASSRPGTGGGNTIYFGEGSWLTVV.